Listed below are T cell receptor beta chains from one sample, sequenced in a study of blood T cell repertoires in COVID-19. Assay: immunoSEQ multiplex PCR; the TCRdb copy retains only in-frame clones and omits some. The sample includes some 130,000 clones, roughly 76% of them seen just once. Material for sequencing was peripheral blood. All receptors derive from a man at least 80 years old with acute or convalescent COVID-19. The CDR3 runs from the conserved cysteine through the conserved F or W. A D gene is named only where the DNA matches it firmly. The size entry is marked missing in some rows and otherwise reads once, few, many or a size class.

size: NA
V: TRBV4-2
D: NA
J: TRBJ2-7
CDR3: CASSQEQGVGSYEQYF
DNA: TGTGCCAGCAGCCAAGAACAGGGTGTGGGATCCTACGAGCAGTACTTC

size: NA
V: TRBV29-1
D: NA
J: TRBJ1-2
CDR3: CSAGRDYGYTF
DNA: TGCAGCGCAGGCCGGGACTATGGCTACACCTTC

size: once
V: TRBV5-1
D: TRBD1
J: TRBJ2-3
CDR3: CASSLVGQGGTDTQYF
DNA: TGCGCCAGCAGCTTGGTCGGACAGGGAGGCACAGATACGCAGTATTTT

size: many
V: TRBV11-2
D: NA
J: TRBJ1-2
CDR3: CASSLESSGNYGYTF
DNA: TGTGCCAGCAGCTTAGAGTCTAGCGGAAACTATGGCTACACCTTC

size: NA
V: TRBV30
D: NA
J: TRBJ2-5
CDR3: CAWSAVTKMEETQYF
DNA: TGTGCCTGGAGTGCAGTAACCAAAATGGAAGAGACCCAGTACTTC

size: NA
V: TRBV7-2
D: NA
J: TRBJ1-5
CDR3: CASSLSGTNNQPQHF
DNA: TGTGCCAGCAGCTTATCGGGGACAAACAATCAGCCCCAGCATTTT

size: NA
V: TRBV6-5
D: TRBD1
J: TRBJ1-5
CDR3: CASSDRGAGQPQHF
DNA: TGTGCCAGCAGCGACAGGGGGGCAGGACAGCCCCAGCATTTT

size: NA
V: TRBV5-4
D: NA
J: TRBJ1-5
CDR3: CASSLGDQGPQHF
DNA: TGTGCCAGCAGCTTAGGGGATCAGGGGCCCCAGCATTTT

size: few
V: TRBV19
D: NA
J: TRBJ1-5
CDR3: CATSERRDQPQHF
DNA: TGTGCCACCTCGGAGAGGCGAGATCAGCCCCAGCATTTT

size: few
V: TRBV24-1
D: NA
J: TRBJ2-1
CDR3: CATEVDSYNEQFF
DNA: TGTGCCACCGAGGTGGACTCCTACAATGAGCAGTTCTTC

size: NA
V: TRBV4-3
D: TRBD2
J: TRBJ2-1
CDR3: CASSHGDYYNEQFF
DNA: TGCGCCAGCAGCCACGGGGACTACTACAATGAGCAGTTCTTC

size: NA
V: TRBV5-1
D: NA
J: TRBJ1-1
CDR3: CASSLVGDTEAFF
DNA: TGCGCCAGCAGCCTAGTAGGGGACACTGAAGCTTTCTTT

size: few
V: TRBV9
D: TRBD2
J: TRBJ2-7
CDR3: CASSGSGGHPYEQYF
DNA: TGTGCCAGCAGCGGTAGCGGGGGCCATCCCTACGAGCAGTACTTC

size: once
V: TRBV4-1
D: NA
J: TRBJ1-4
CDR3: CASSQVMGEKLFF
DNA: TGCGCCAGCAGCCAAGTCATGGGCGAAAAACTGTTTTTT

size: NA
V: TRBV7-9
D: NA
J: TRBJ2-3
CDR3: CASSPGGISTDTQYF
DNA: TGTGCCAGCAGCCCCGGCGGGATTAGCACAGATACGCAGTATTTT

size: NA
V: TRBV7-2
D: NA
J: TRBJ1-5
CDR3: CASSSDSGNQPQHF
DNA: TGTGCCAGCAGCTCAGACAGCGGCAATCAGCCCCAGCATTTT

size: NA
V: TRBV10-3
D: NA
J: TRBJ2-1
CDR3: CAISMGGEQFF
DNA: TGTGCCATCAGTATGGGGGGTGAGCAGTTCTTC

size: NA
V: TRBV7-3
D: TRBD2
J: TRBJ2-1
CDR3: CASSPTSGGGSYNEQFF
DNA: TGTGCCAGCAGCCCTACTAGCGGGGGCGGTTCCTACAATGAGCAGTTCTTC

size: NA
V: TRBV30
D: NA
J: TRBJ2-2
CDR3: CAWKKEGHGELFF
DNA: TGTGCCTGGAAGAAAGAGGGCCACGGGGAGCTGTTTTTT

size: few
V: TRBV19
D: TRBD1
J: TRBJ1-5
CDR3: CASQTGGAGESNQPQHF
DNA: TGTGCCAGTCAGACAGGGGGCGCGGGTGAAAGCAATCAGCCCCAGCATTTT

size: once
V: TRBV9
D: NA
J: TRBJ1-1
CDR3: CASSVVTQEAFF
DNA: TGTGCCAGCAGCGTAGTAACCCAGGAAGCTTTCTTT

size: few
V: TRBV7-3
D: NA
J: TRBJ2-2
CDR3: CASSLSGGIGELFF
DNA: TGTGCCAGCAGCTTAAGTGGGGGCATCGGGGAGCTGTTTTTT

size: NA
V: TRBV7-8
D: NA
J: TRBJ1-1
CDR3: CASSLVWGLNTEAFF
DNA: TGTGCCAGCAGCTTAGTGTGGGGCCTGAACACTGAAGCTTTCTTT

size: NA
V: TRBV5-8
D: NA
J: TRBJ1-2
CDR3: CAQPTTKDSGMNYGYTF
DNA: TGTGCCCAACCTACCACCAAGGACAGTGGAATGAACTATGGCTACACCTTC

size: once
V: TRBV5-8
D: TRBD1
J: TRBJ1-1
CDR3: CASSLIRGRGTEAFF
DNA: TGTGCCAGCAGCTTAATAAGGGGGCGCGGCACTGAAGCTTTCTTT

size: many
V: TRBV7-2
D: NA
J: TRBJ1-1
CDR3: CASSLVSGVATEAFF
DNA: TGTGCCAGCAGCTTAGTATCAGGGGTGGCTACTGAAGCTTTCTTT

size: NA
V: TRBV4-3
D: NA
J: TRBJ1-5
CDR3: CASSQDSQGRQPQHF
DNA: TGCGCCAGCAGCCAAGATTCCCAGGGGCGTCAGCCCCAGCATTTT

size: NA
V: TRBV10-3
D: TRBD1
J: TRBJ2-1
CDR3: CAIRERTSGTVTGEQFF
DNA: TGTGCCATCAGGGAAAGGACCTCCGGGACAGTTACAGGCGAGCAGTTCTTC

size: NA
V: TRBV2
D: NA
J: TRBJ1-3
CDR3: CASRGSSGNTIYF
DNA: TGTGCCAGCAGGGGCAGCTCTGGAAACACCATATATTTT

size: NA
V: TRBV30
D: TRBD1
J: TRBJ1-5
CDR3: CAWSGQGAGQPQHF
DNA: TGTGCCTGGAGCGGACAGGGGGCCGGTCAGCCCCAGCATTTT

size: NA
V: TRBV28
D: NA
J: TRBJ2-7
CDR3: CASSTAGASGYEQYF
DNA: TGTGCCAGCAGTACAGCAGGGGCTAGCGGCTACGAGCAGTACTTC

size: NA
V: TRBV10-2
D: NA
J: TRBJ1-2
CDR3: CASSSEIGDYGYTF
DNA: TGCGCCAGCAGCTCCGAAATAGGGGACTATGGCTACACCTTC

size: NA
V: TRBV19
D: TRBD1
J: TRBJ1-4
CDR3: CASSIGQAGTEKLFF
DNA: TGTGCCAGTAGTATCGGACAGGCCGGGACGGAAAAACTGTTTTTT

size: NA
V: TRBV27
D: TRBD1
J: TRBJ2-2
CDR3: CASSLDRGLTGELFF
DNA: TGTGCCAGCAGCCTCGACAGGGGGCTCACCGGGGAGCTGTTTTTT